This T cell receptor (beta chain) was identified in a study of shared clonotypes between healthy human individuals. Assay: immunoSEQ multiplex PCR; the TCRdb copy retains only in-frame clones and omits some. The sample records about 2.1 million clones, roughly 93% being singletons. Overall study results and limits: The expectation was that sequencing depth would affect clonotype sharing among donors. Sampling was confined to blood; repertoires within tissues likely differ. The study found lower generation probabilities in non-shared clonotypes than in those shared by all four donors. When naive CD4 clonotypes were compared across a few donors, about 4.8% were shared.

On this clone: What it recognizes is unknown.

As defined, naive CD8 cells were CD45RO-negative and positively selected for CCR7, with terminally differentiated effector memory CD45RA+ cells excluded. V dropped 6 bases and J dropped 4; count of bases not matched to a gene: 6. From germline, CDR1 is MNHEY and CDR2 SMNVEV (reference sequence). The CDR3 runs 14 residues. The J gene is TRBJ2-5, the V gene TRBV27; 9 nucleotides line up with TRBD1. This TCR came from a man younger than 35 in good health. Some clones in this sample may be carry-over from other donors' samples. The sample comprised naive CD8+ T cells from PBMCs. The CDR3 protein is CASRDRGFGETQYF. CDR3 bases: TGTGCCAGCAGGGACAGGGGTTTTGGAGAGACCCAGTACTTC.